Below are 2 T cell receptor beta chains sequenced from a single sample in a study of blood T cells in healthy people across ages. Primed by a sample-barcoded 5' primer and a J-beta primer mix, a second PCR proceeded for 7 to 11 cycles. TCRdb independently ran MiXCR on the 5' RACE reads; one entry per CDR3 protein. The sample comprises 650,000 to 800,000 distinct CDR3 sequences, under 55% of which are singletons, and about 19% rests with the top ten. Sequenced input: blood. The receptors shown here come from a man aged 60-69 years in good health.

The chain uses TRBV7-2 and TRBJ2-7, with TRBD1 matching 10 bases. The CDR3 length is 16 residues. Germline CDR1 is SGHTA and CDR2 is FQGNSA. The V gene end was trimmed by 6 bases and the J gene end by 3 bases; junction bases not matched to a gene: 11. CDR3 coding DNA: TGTGCCAGCAGATTAAGGTCGGGGACAGGGGTCTACGAGCAGTACTTC. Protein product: CASRLRSGTGVYEQYF.

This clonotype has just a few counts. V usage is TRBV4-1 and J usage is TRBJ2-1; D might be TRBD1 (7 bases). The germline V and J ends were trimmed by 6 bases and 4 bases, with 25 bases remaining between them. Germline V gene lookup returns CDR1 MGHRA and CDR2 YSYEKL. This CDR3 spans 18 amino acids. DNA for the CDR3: TGCGCCAGCAGTCCCGACAGGGCGCGGGGAGAAGGGTACAATGAGCAGTTCTTC. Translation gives CASSPDRARGEGYNEQFF.